Following are 25 T cell receptor beta chains from one sample sequenced in a study of T cells in localized non-small cell lung cancer. Sequencing used immunoSEQ multiplex PCR; TCRdb keeps in-frame clones, though not all of them. The sample holds tens of thousands of clones, roughly four fifths seen once. The sample here was PBMCs, taken before any cancer treatment. These receptors originate from a man aged 40 to 70 with stage II lung adenocarcinoma.

This chain joins TRBV6-5 and TRBJ2-7; 14 nucleotides agree with TRBD2. Germline V gene lookup returns CDR1 MNHEY and CDR2 SVGAGI. With V trimmed by 4 bases and J by 7 bases, 6 bases remained unmatched. The CDR3 covers 15 residues. Here the CDR3 DNA reads TGTGCCAGCAGTTTAGGACTAGCGGGAGGCTTAGAGCAGTACTTC. Protein: CASSLGLAGGLEQYF.

The chain has TRBV25-1 and TRBJ2-1, with D unresolved. V was pared by 2 bases and J by 6 bases, with 8 bases between. CDR1 is MGHDK and CDR2 is SYGVNS in the germline V gene. CDR3 length equals 13 residues. The CDR3 DNA reads TGTGCCAGCAGTGAAAGAATAGCCAATGAGCAGTTCTTC. This gives the protein CASSERIANEQFF.

Only one count was recorded for this clone. This rearrangement joins TRBV2 to TRBJ2-3; no definite D call. CDR1 SNHLY and CDR2 FYNNEI come from the germline V gene. Trimming stripped 6 bases from V and 1 base from J, with 8 bases between. The CDR3 contains 13 residues. This chain's CDR3 is CASSVRRTDTQYF. CDR3 DNA sequence: TGTGCCAGCAGCGTGCGACGCACAGATACGCAGTATTTT.

The chain is built from TRBV5-1 and TRBJ2-5; TRBD1 agrees at 7 bases. V dropped 0 bases and J dropped 3; count of bases not matched to a gene: 2. The CDR3 has 14 amino acids. Germline V gene data show CDR1 as SGHRS and CDR2 as YFSETQ. CDR3 in amino acids: CASSLDRGKETQYF. The CDR3 DNA is TGCGCCAGCAGCTTGGACAGGGGAAAAGAGACCCAGTACTTC.

The rearrangement links TRBV14 to TRBJ2-5; D gene uncertain. V dropped 5 bases and J dropped 4 bases, with 8 bases sitting between them. CDR3 length equals 12 residues. In germline, CDR1 is SGHDN, CDR2 FVKESK. The CDR3 region is CASSFLGETQYF. Here the CDR3 DNA reads TGTGCCAGCAGCTTCTTGGGAGAGACCCAGTACTTC.

This rearrangement joins TRBV29-1 to TRBJ2-1; 8 bases are shared with TRBD1. This CDR3 is 15 amino acids long. Trimming cost V 7 bases and J 3 bases; bases outside gene matches: 11. Germline lookup yields CDR1 SQVTM and CDR2 ANQGSEA. The CDR3 DNA is TGCAGCGCCAACGCCGGGACAGGCCTCTACAATGAGCAGTTCTTC. It specifies CSANAGTGLYNEQFF.

The count of this clone is one. This chain uses TRBV7-9 with TRBJ1-4; D gene ambiguous. The CDR3 loop spans 12 amino acids. Trimming removed 5 bases from V and 6 bases from J, with 7 bases in between. Germline-derived CDR1 and CDR2 are SEHNR and FQNEAQ (reference sequence). The CDR3 sequence: CASSPSYEKLFF. The CDR3 bases are TGTGCCAGCAGCCCGTCGTATGAAAAACTGTTTTTT.

The chain recombines TRBV14 with TRBJ1-2; D gene ambiguous. V was cut by 2 bases and J by 7 bases, with 11 bases left in between. From germline, CDR1 is SGHDN and CDR2 FVKESK. The CDR3 runs 13 residues. CDR3 coding DNA: TGTGCCAGCAGCCAAAGGATGGGAGGTGGCTACACCTTC. Its protein is CASSQRMGGGYTF.

In this sample, this clone turned up once. For the CDR3, the DNA is TGTGCCAGCAGCTTAGATCCGTCAGAAGAGCAGTACTTC. The encoded protein is CASSLDPSEEQYF. This chain uses TRBV7-9 with TRBJ2-7; no definite D call. Per germline, CDR1 SEHNR and CDR2 FQNEAQ (reference sequence). V was clipped by 1 base and J by 7 bases, with 11 bases between them. This CDR3 is built from 13 residues.

The chain combines TRBV5-6 with TRBJ1-6; TRBD1 aligns across 7 bases. The CDR3 consists of 15 residues. The germline V gene has CDR1 SGHDT and CDR2 YYEEEE. Trimming removed 2 bases from V and 10 bases from J; junction bases left unmatched: 9. The CDR3 is CASSFNRGGVSPLHF. The CDR3 bases are TGTGCCAGCAGCTTCAATAGAGGGGGCGTCTCACCCCTCCACTTT. The whole variable domain, filled in from reference TRBV5-6 and TRBJ1-6, reads DAGVTQSPTHLIKTRGQQVTLRCSPKSGHDTVSWYQQALGQGPQFIFQYYEEEERQRGNFPDRFSGHQFPNYSSELNVNALLLGDSALYLCASSFNRGGVSPLHFGNGTRLTVT.

In its sample, this clone was seen a few times. The chain recombines TRBV6-1 with TRBJ2-7; unclear D gene. The V end was cut by 7 bases, the J end by 1 base, with 11 bases between. From germline, CDR1 is MNHNS and CDR2 SASEGT. The CDR3 sequence is 13 residues long. The CDR3 bases are TGTGCCAGCATGGCTGCCGGTTCCTACGAGCAGTACTTC. Its translation: CASMAAGSYEQYF.

The chain combines TRBV18 with TRBJ2-4; TRBD2 agrees at 10 bases. The CDR3 loop spans 16 amino acids. V lost 4 bases to trimming and J lost 6 bases; unmatched junction nucleotides: 9. Germline values: CDR1 KGHSH, CDR2 LQKENI. The CDR3: CASSLERIAGGNIQYF. The DNA of the CDR3 is TGTGCCAGCTCACTCGAGAGAATAGCGGGAGGAAACATTCAGTACTTC. The entire variable domain, with the rest obtained from reference TRBV18 and TRBJ2-4, is as follows: NAGVMQNPRHLVRRRGQEARLRCSPMKGHSHVYWYRQLPEEGLKFMVYLQKENIIDESGMPKERFSAEFPKEGPSILRIQQVVRGDSAAYFCASSLERIAGGNIQYFGAGTRLSVL.

V usage is TRBV5-4 and J usage is TRBJ1-1, with a possible D match to TRBD1 (6 bases). Trimming stripped 4 bases from V and 7 bases from J, with 17 bases between. The CDR3 runs to 14 residues. The V gene's germline CDR1 is SGHNT and CDR2 YYREEE (reference sequence). This chain's CDR3 is CASSLEGGLGEAFF. CDR3 bases: TGTGCCAGCAGCCTGGAGGGGGGGTTAGGTGAAGCTTTCTTT. Combining the CDR3 with reference TRBV5-4 and TRBJ1-1 gives the whole variable domain ETGVTQSPTHLIKTRGQQVTLRCSSQSGHNTVSWYQQALGQGPQFIFQYYREEENGRGNFPPRFSGLQFPNYSSELNVNALELDDSALYLCASSLEGGLGEAFFGQGTRLTVV.

The chain links TRBV10-3 to TRBJ1-1, with D perhaps TRBD1 (5 bases). The germline V and J ends were trimmed by 10 bases and 1 base, with 10 bases remaining between them. Germline assignment: CDR1 ENHRY and CDR2 SYGVKD. The CDR3 is 12 amino acids. CDR3 loop: CATGTGNTEAFF. The CDR3 region has the DNA TGTGCCACGGGTACAGGGAACACTGAAGCTTTCTTT.

V usage is TRBV2 and J usage is TRBJ2-1; 11 bases line up with TRBD2. This CDR3 spans 18 amino acids. V was pared by 0 bases and J by 5 bases, with 9 bases of the junction left unmatched. From germline, CDR1 is SNHLY and CDR2 FYNNEI. CDR3 sequence reads: CASSEARGLAALDNEQFF. DNA for the CDR3: TGTGCCAGCAGTGAAGCTAGGGGACTAGCGGCTCTTGACAATGAGCAGTTCTTC.

The chain employs TRBV5-1 and TRBJ2-7; 16 bases agree with TRBD2. V lost 4 bases, J lost 4 bases, and 8 bases stayed unmatched. The CDR3 runs to 17 residues. CDR1 is SGHRS, CDR2 YFSETQ, per germline. DNA for the CDR3: TGCGCCAGCAGCCCGGGACTAGCGGGGGGGAACCTATACGAGCAGTACTTC. This sequence encodes CASSPGLAGGNLYEQYF. The whole variable domain, remainder taken from reference TRBV5-1 and TRBJ2-7, is KAGVTQTPRYLIKTRGQQVTLSCSPISGHRSVSWYQQTPGQGLQFLFEYFSETQRNKGNFPGRFSGRQFSNSRSEMNVSTLELGDSALYLCASSPGLAGGNLYEQYFGPGTRLTVT.

This clone was observed a few times. The chain carries TRBV18 and TRBJ2-7, with 8 bases that match TRBD1. Germline loops: CDR1 KGHSH, CDR2 LQKENI. The CDR3 extends over 14 amino acids. V was clipped by 3 bases and J by 1 base; unmatched bases: 2. Written as DNA, the CDR3 is TGTGCCAGCTCACCGGGACAGGAGTCCTACGAGCAGTACTTC. Its protein product is CASSPGQESYEQYF. Full variable domain (missing parts from reference TRBV18 and TRBJ2-7): NAGVMQNPRHLVRRRGQEARLRCSPMKGHSHVYWYRQLPEEGLKFMVYLQKENIIDESGMPKERFSAEFPKEGPSILRIQQVVRGDSAAYFCASSPGQESYEQYFGPGTRLTVT.

CDR3 DNA: TGCAGCTTGGGTGAGGGGGCGCGAGAGACCCAGTACTTC. As protein: CSLGEGARETQYF. The chain uses TRBV29-1 and TRBJ2-5; TRBD1 agrees at 7 bases. Per the germline V gene, CDR1 is SQVTM and CDR2 is ANQGSEA. The CDR3 sequence is 13 residues long. The junction had 10 bases not matched to a gene; V was cut back by 8 bases and J by 4 bases. Using reference TRBV29-1 and TRBJ2-5 for the parts outside the CDR3, the full variable domain is SAVISQKPSRDICQRGTSLTIQCQVDSQVTMMFWYRQQPGQSLTLIATANQGSEATYESGFVIDKFPISRPNLTFSTLTVSNMSPEDSSIYLCSLGEGARETQYFGPGTRLLVL.

V and J are TRBV7-9 and TRBJ2-5; 7 bases match TRBD1. The length of the CDR3 is 16 residues. Trimming at V came to 4 bases and at J to 2 bases, leaving 10 bases not matched to a gene. Germline CDR1 SEHNR, CDR2 FQNEAQ (reference sequence). CDR3 sequence (DNA): TGTGCCAGCAGCTCCTGGACAGGAGCACCTCAAGAGACCCAGTACTTC. Translating gives CASSSWTGAPQETQYF.

The chain is built from TRBV9 and TRBJ2-3, with TRBD2 matching 13 bases. The germline gives CDR1 SGDLS, CDR2 YYNGEE. V gave up 5 bases and J gave up 2 bases; unmatched junction bases: 11. CDR3 length: 18 residues. The CDR3 protein is CASSPTGTSGVNTDTQYF. The CDR3 DNA sequence: TGTGCCAGCAGTCCGACCGGGACTAGCGGGGTCAACACAGATACGCAGTATTTT.

The rearrangement uses TRBV27 and TRBJ2-5, with D possibly TRBD1 on 6 matching bases. Germline V gene sequence: CDR1 MNHEY, CDR2 SMNVEV (reference sequence). Trimming removed 0 bases from V and 4 bases from J, with 15 bases in between. The CDR3 sequence is 16 residues long. The CDR3 sequence: CASSLSGHLSPETQYF. The CDR3 DNA reads TGTGCCAGCAGTTTATCGGGACACCTGTCGCCAGAGACCCAGTACTTC.

The genes are TRBV6-1 and TRBJ2-7; D may be TRBD1 or TRBD2 (6 bases each). Germline CDR1 MNHNS, CDR2 SASEGT. The CDR3 sequence is 14 residues long. V gave up 6 bases and J gave up 6 bases, with 18 bases separating them. The CDR3 region has the DNA TGTGCCAGCAGCCAGGGGACTGTCGGACTCGAGCAGTACTTC. It is translated as CASSQGTVGLEQYF.

The chain uses TRBV2 and TRBJ1-5, with D possibly TRBD1 on 6 matching bases. CDR3 size: 13 residues. The V and J ends lost 8 bases and 4 bases respectively, with 12 bases between them. Germline V gene lookup returns CDR1 SNHLY and CDR2 FYNNEI. CDR3 region: CASAGTKNQPQHF. Written as DNA, the CDR3 is TGTGCCAGCGCCGGGACAAAGAATCAGCCCCAGCATTTT. The whole variable domain, filled in from reference TRBV2 and TRBJ1-5, reads EPEVTQTPSHQVTQMGQEVILRCVPISNHLYFYWYRQILGQKVEFLVSFYNNEISEKSEIFDDQFSVERPDGSNFTLKIRSTKLEDSAMYFCASAGTKNQPQHFGDGTRLSIL.

This chain uses TRBV11-1 with TRBJ1-3; D is undetermined. This CDR3 has 14 amino acids. Trimming took off 11 bases at V and 0 bases at J, with 14 bases between the two ends. Germline V gene lookup returns CDR1 SGHAT and CDR2 FQDESV (reference sequence). In nucleotides, the CDR3 is TGTGCCTCCCGGGAGGGTATCTCTGGAAACACCATATATTTT. Protein product: CASREGISGNTIYF.

The chain employs TRBV5-4 and TRBJ2-7; 13 bases match TRBD2. The CDR3 is 15 amino acids. The germline gives CDR1 SGHNT, CDR2 YYREEE (reference sequence). J was trimmed by 4 bases and V by 5 bases; bases with no gene match: 6. DNA of the CDR3: TGTGCCAGCAGTTCGGGACTAGCGGGACCATACGAGCAGTACTTC. Protein sequence: CASSSGLAGPYEQYF.